What follows are 8 T cell receptor beta chains derived from one specimen sequenced in a study of blood T cells in healthy people across ages. A second PCR of roughly 7 to 11 cycles used a sample-barcoded 5' primer and a J-beta primer mix. TCRdb fed the 5' RACE reads into MiXCR, producing one record per CDR3 protein. The top ten clones hold less than 2.5% of a sample with roughly 2 million distinct CDR3 sequences, roughly 50% of them seen once. Sequencing input: blood. The receptor source for this set is a middle-aged woman in good health.

For this clonotype: This may come from a read error, since a much larger clone is one base off. This rearrangement joins TRBV6-5 to TRBJ1-2; D is possibly TRBD1 (5 bases). Between the trimmed V and J ends, which lost 2 bases and 3 bases, there was a span of 7 bases. The CDR3 consists of 13 residues. Germline lookup yields CDR1 MNHEY and CDR2 SVGAGI. CDR3 DNA sequence: TGTGCCAGCAGTTACCAGGGTCACTATGGCTACACCTTC. This gives the protein CASSYQGHYGYTF.

J is TRBJ2-1 and V is TRBV20-1; D is possibly TRBD2 (5 bases). CDR1 and CDR2 (germline): DFQATT, SNEGSKA (reference sequence). CDR3 length equals 14 residues. V was clipped by 7 bases and J by 4 bases, with 17 bases between them. The CDR3 here is CSGVGPPGYNEQFF. CDR3 in DNA: TGCAGTGGCGTCGGGCCTCCGGGGTACAATGAGCAGTTCTTC.

The V gene is TRBV6-6, the J gene TRBJ1-2; D unclear. V lost 8 bases to trimming and J lost 1 base, with 8 bases between them. The germline V gene has CDR1 MNHNY and CDR2 SVGAGI (reference sequence). The CDR3 is made up of 12 amino acids. CDR3 bases: TGTGCCAGCTTTCTGATTAACTATGGCTACACCTTC. Protein: CASFLINYGYTF.

CDR3 protein: CSADRTGPEGQPHYEQYF. For the CDR3, the DNA is TGCAGTGCTGACCGGACAGGTCCGGAGGGGCAGCCTCACTACGAGCAGTACTTC. The chain links TRBV20-1 to TRBJ2-7; D is possibly TRBD1 (7 bases). The germline V gene encodes CDR1 DFQATT and CDR2 SNEGSKA (reference sequence). This CDR3 is built from 18 residues. V was clipped by 5 bases and J by 3 bases, with 29 bases between them.

The V gene is TRBV12-3 or TRBV12-4, the J gene TRBJ1-1; D is ambiguous. This CDR3 spans 14 amino acids. V gave up 6 bases and J gave up 1 base, with 12 bases separating them. The CDR3 DNA sequence: TGTGCCAGCAGCCCACAGATTAAGAACACTGAAGCTTTCTTT. Its translation: CASSPQIKNTEAFF.

The rearrangement joins TRBV5-5 to TRBJ2-5; either TRBD1 or TRBD2 may supply D (5 bases each). The DNA end favors TRBJ2-7, so the J call may be wrong. Germline values: CDR1 SGHKS, CDR2 YYEKEE (reference sequence). CDR3 length equals 15 residues. CDR3 protein: CASSLGGAPPYEQYF. CDR3 nucleotides: TGTGCCAGCAGCTTGGGAGGGGCCCCTCCCTACGAGCAGTACTTC.

This clonotype was seen only a few times. This chain connects TRBV24-1 to TRBJ2-3, with 9 bases lining up with TRBD2. V shed 3 bases and J 6 bases; nucleotides not matched to a gene: 9. Germline values: CDR1 KGHDR, CDR2 SFDVKD. This CDR3 comprises 16 residues. The CDR3 sequence: CATSDPREGARDTQYF. The CDR3 nucleotides read TGTGCCACCAGTGATCCGCGGGAGGGGGCAAGGGATACGCAGTATTTT.

About this clonotype: The junction departs from the called germline gene at one end, perhaps through a read error. V usage is TRBV7-7 and J usage is TRBJ2-5; tentatively, D is TRBD1 (6 bases). The CDR3 spans 14 residues. From germline, CDR1 is SSHAT and CDR2 FNYEAQ (reference sequence). CDR3 DNA: TGTGCTAGCAGGGCTGGGGGCAGGGAAGAGACCCAGTACTTC. Protein: CASRAGGREETQYF.